These T cell receptor beta chains were read from a single sample in a study of control samples from healthy donors and cancer patients. Libraries were prepared by immunoSEQ multiplex PCR; TCRdb keeps only in-frame clonotypes and omits some of them. Here the sample spans 400,000 to 450,000 clones, approximately 90% being singletons. The sequenced material came from PBMCs. The receptors were gathered from a man aged 35 to 55 with head and neck cancer. CDR3s include the opening cysteine and the closing phenylalanine or tryptophan. Fields, in order: D gene, clone size, J gene, V gene, CDR3 DNA, CDR3 protein. The D gene is left open where the match is weak. Size tells how often a clone was seen (once, few, many) or the class of an expanded clone, and some rows leave it out.

>-|-|TRBJ2-7|TRBV5-6
TGTGCCAGCAGCCAGGGCTTCTCCTACGAGCAGTACTTC
CASSQGFSYEQYF
>TRBD1|-|TRBJ2-7|TRBV28
TGTGCCAGCACCCCGAGGACAGGGATCCGAGAGCAGTACTTC
CASTPRTGIREQYF
>-|-|TRBJ2-3|TRBV9
TGTGCCAGCAGTTTACGACAGGACACAGATACGCAGTATTTT
CASSLRQDTDTQYF
>TRBD2|few|TRBJ2-7|TRBV19
TGTGCCAGTAGTGCCCGGACTAGCGGGGGGACCCTCCTTGCCTACGAGCAGTACTTC
CASSARTSGGTLLAYEQYF
>TRBD2|-|TRBJ2-1|TRBV12-3/TRBV12-4
TGTGCCAGCAGTAACCTAGCGGGGAGCGAGCAGTTCTTC
CASSNLAGSEQFF
>-|-|TRBJ1-2|TRBV6-4
TGTGCCAGAGAGGCGTGGGGGCTTGGGGGCTACACCTTC
CAREAWGLGGYTF
>-|-|TRBJ1-2|TRBV6-5
TGTGCCAGCTCACGGGTGATCGATGGCTACACCTTC
CASSRVIDGYTF
>-|-|TRBJ2-1|TRBV2
TGTGCCAGCAGAGGCGGGCAGAGCTCCTACAATGAGCAGTTCTTC
CASRGGQSSYNEQFF
>-|-|TRBJ2-2|TRBV4-3
TGCGCCAGCAGCCAAGAGAGTAGGTCCGGGGAGCTGTTTTTT
CASSQESRSGELFF
>-|-|TRBJ1-2|TRBV6-6
TGTGCCAGCAGTTACTCGAGAGGGGGACGGGGCTACACCTTC
CASSYSRGGRGYTF
>-|-|TRBJ2-3|TRBV11-2
TGTGCCAGCAGCTCCTCTCGACAGGGCACAGATACGCAGTATTTT
CASSSSRQGTDTQYF
>TRBD1|-|TRBJ1-1|TRBV3-1/TRBV3-2
TGTGCCAGCAGCCAACGGTCACAGGGGGCGGTCACTGAAGCTTTCTTT
CASSQRSQGAVTEAFF
>TRBD1|-|TRBJ2-7|TRBV25-1
TGTGCCAGCAGTGGATACAGGGGTTCCTACGAGCAGTACTTC
CASSGYRGSYEQYF
>TRBD1|-|TRBJ1-2|TRBV6-5
TGTGCCAGCAGTCCGACAGGGTTTAACTATGGCTACACCTTC
CASSPTGFNYGYTF
>TRBD1|once|TRBJ1-2|TRBV28
TGTGCCAGCAGCGCCCCGGGACAGGGAGGTGGCTACACCTTC
CASSAPGQGGGYTF
>-|-|TRBJ1-5|TRBV28
TGTGCCAGCACCCAGGGGCCTCAGCCCCAGCATTTT
CASTQGPQPQHF
>-|few|TRBJ2-1|TRBV9
TGTGCCAGCAGCGTTAGTGGGCAGGAGCAGTTCTTC
CASSVSGQEQFF
>-|-|TRBJ2-1|TRBV7-2
TGTGCCAGCAGCTTAGGAGGACAGCGCTACAATGAGCAGTTCTTC
CASSLGGQRYNEQFF
>-|-|TRBJ2-1|TRBV14
TGTGCCAGCAGCCAAGCCGGATACTACAATGAGCAGTTCTTC
CASSQAGYYNEQFF
>TRBD1|-|TRBJ2-2|TRBV5-1
TGCGCCAGCACCACCGACAGGGGGGACACCGGGGAGCTGTTTTTT
CASTTDRGDTGELFF
>-|few|TRBJ2-3|TRBV5-1
TGCGCCAGCAGCTTCCGCGACACAGATACGCAGTATTTT
CASSFRDTDTQYF
>-|-|TRBJ1-5|TRBV28
TGTGCCAGCAGTTTATGGCAGGGCGGGGGCAATAGCAATCAGCCCCAGCATTTT
CASSLWQGGGNSNQPQHF
>TRBD2|few|TRBJ2-5|TRBV7-8
TGTGCCAGCAGCCCCGGTTTGGGACTAGCGGGCGAGGGGGAGACCCAGTACTTC
CASSPGLGLAGEGETQYF
>-|-|TRBJ1-3|TRBV30
TGTGCCTGGAGGAATCAAGGAGTAGGAAACACCATATATTTT
CAWRNQGVGNTIYF
>-|-|TRBJ1-4|TRBV30
TGTGCCTGGACTCCCCGGGAGGGAGGTGGAAAACTGTTTTTT
CAWTPREGGGKLFF
>-|-|TRBJ1-1|TRBV30
TGTGCCTGGATCTACTCAGGGAACACTGAAGCTTTCTTT
CAWIYSGNTEAFF
>-|-|TRBJ2-7|TRBV18
TGTGCCAGCTCACCGAGAGGACAGACCTACGAGCAGTACTTC
CASSPRGQTYEQYF
>TRBD2|-|TRBJ2-3|TRBV7-2
TGTGCCAGCAGCGTTACGGGAGGTTTCTCAGATACGCAGTATTTT
CASSVTGGFSDTQYF
>-|-|TRBJ2-3|TRBV3-1/TRBV3-2
TGTGCCAGCAGCCAAGATCCGGGAACGAATACGCAGTATTTT
CASSQDPGTNTQYF
>TRBD2|once|TRBJ2-3|TRBV24-1
TGTGCCACCAGTGATCCTGGCGGGGGTAGCACAGATACGCAGTATTTT
CATSDPGGGSTDTQYF
>-|-|TRBJ2-7|TRBV7-2
TGTGCCAGCAGCTTACAGGTGGGGCTATACTACGAGCAGTACTTC
CASSLQVGLYYEQYF
>-|-|TRBJ1-1|TRBV6-6
TGTGCCAGCACCCCGGGCGGAGCTGAAGCTTTCTTT
CASTPGGAEAFF
>TRBD1|few|TRBJ1-5|TRBV7-9
TGTGCCAGCAGTTATCAGGGGGCCGATCAGCCCCAGCATTTT
CASSYQGADQPQHF
>-|-|TRBJ1-1|TRBV6-2/TRBV6-3
TGTGCCAGCAGTTACCGTGACACCTACACTGAAGCTTTCTTT
CASSYRDTYTEAFF
>-|-|TRBJ2-7|TRBV2
TGTGCCAGCAGTCTACCGGGAGCCTACGAGCAGTACTTC
CASSLPGAYEQYF
>TRBD2|-|TRBJ2-1|TRBV27
TGTGCCAGCAGCATGGGACTACGCAATGAGCAGTTCTTC
CASSMGLRNEQFF
>-|-|TRBJ1-3|TRBV11-2
TGTGCCAGCAGCTTAAGGGAGGGCCTCAACCTTGGAAACACCATATATTTT
CASSLREGLNLGNTIYF
>-|-|TRBJ2-3|TRBV3-1/TRBV3-2
TGTGCCAGCAGCCAAGGCAGGGTTGATACGCAGTATTTT
CASSQGRVDTQYF